Here is one TCR beta chain with its context. Primers used in a second PCR of roughly 7 to 11 cycles were a sample-barcoded 5' primer and a J-beta primer mix. TCRdb used MiXCR to reprocess the 5' RACE reads, holding one entry per CDR3 protein. The top ten hold 2% to 2.5% of the sample, which has 1.5 million to 2 million distinct CDR3 sequences, roughly 52% seen once. The CDR3 covers 15 residues. V lost 6 bases and J lost 1, with 15 bases in between. Looked up from germline, CDR1 is ENHRY and CDR2 is SYGVKD. The sample belongs to a study of blood T cells in healthy people across ages. Source material: blood. This rearrangement joins TRBV10-3 to TRBJ1-1; D perhaps matches TRBD1 (6 bases). This clonotype was sampled from a woman aged 35 to 49 in good health. Here the CDR3 DNA reads TGTGCCATCAGCTCCAGGGGAAGCAAGAACACTGAAGCTTTCTTT. Translated: CAISSRGSKNTEAFF.